This T cell receptor (beta chain) appears in the sequencing data of a study of cytomegalovirus exposure and HLA in healthy donors. Primers: 60 Vbeta forward and 13 Jbeta reverse. Produced via immunoSEQ multiplex PCR; TCRdb's table is partial and in-frame only. The sample consists of about 120,000 clones, about 75% of them appearing once. Healthy bone marrow donors made up the donors. V was cut by 1 base and J by 8 bases, with 11 bases left in between. CDR3 length: 14 residues. Germline CDR1 LNHNV, CDR2 YYDKDF (reference sequence). The sample holds a few counts of this clone. The receptor's source is a man aged 55 to 70 in good health and CMV-seropositive. Sequencing was performed on PBMCs. The chain has TRBV15 and TRBJ1-4; D gene unclear. CDR3 protein: CATSRGSPGEKLFF. The CDR3 DNA reads TGTGCCACCAGCAGAGGGAGTCCTGGGGAAAAACTGTTTTTT.